This is a list of T cell receptor beta chains from one sample in a study of PD-L1 blockade in urothelial cancer. Assay: immunoSEQ multiplex PCR; the TCRdb copy retains only in-frame clones and omits some. The sample lists over 45,000 clones, 86% seen once, with around 20% in the top ten. Sequencing was performed on PBMCs, taken around atezolizumab (anti-PD-L1) treatment. Every receptor here comes from a man aged 55 to 70 with urothelial cancer. The conserved cysteine and the conserved F or W are not part of the CDR3 here.

V gene,CDR3 length,CDR3 protein
TRBV30,12,AWSVSREGQPQH
TRBV5-4,15,ASSFPSGASSYNEQF
TRBV11-2,15,ASSLWSGTGSSYEQY
TRBV25-1,15,ASSELGSGRNTDTQY
TRBV7-9,14,ASSTDRDSFNYGYT
TRBV5-6,14,ASSPRTGDINEKLF
TRBV2,13,ASQRSLDRVDEQF
TRBV5-6,11,ASSLWQYTEAF
TRBV4-1,11,ASSREGFYEQY
TRBV7-6,12,ASSSSSGTYEQY
TRBV30,13,AWSWGTGISYGYT
TRBV18,19,ASSPRAMVLKSSRMNTEAF
TRBV7-8,13,ASSLTGLVRTMQY
TRBV5-4,16,ASSLGTRGGSLQNIQY
TRBV30,12,AWRERQTNSPLH
TRBV30,11,AWSRGVGDGYT
TRBV5-4,13,ASSSGTEVSQPQH
TRBV2,11,ASNFRVRNEQF
TRBV5-4,14,ASSPGGLAGGDEQF
TRBV7-2,13,ASSSDSLLGEKLF
TRBV27,13,ASSLMGLAEETQY
TRBV18,12,ASSPPSQQETQY
TRBV9,15,ASSPSVGAGSGTEAF
TRBV2,11,ASSTGQGDGYT
TRBV27,15,ASRVTVAEGDRDTQY
TRBV5-8,13,ASSPQGGYNYGYT
TRBV11-3,14,ASSLGRGGIGETQY
TRBV19,10,ASSRDYDEQF
TRBV28,12,ASSFGQITDTQY
TRBV5-1,10,ASSPSSYEQY
TRBV19,13,ASSIEDSRGDTQY
TRBV7-6,14,ASSLELAEPYNEQF
TRBV27,13,ASRPGTSGNYEQY
TRBV10-2,14,ASSESQGATGNTIY
TRBV11-2,12,ASSIGAVQETQY
TRBV6-5,11,AVQDRGTDTQY